This T cell receptor (beta chain) was profiled in a study of blood T cell repertoires in COVID-19. Study in general: Italy, Spain and the United States were the sources of the convalescent and acute COVID-19 samples. The cDNA or gDNA used as material had been derived from T cells, B-cell-depleted T cells, or PBMCs.

The CDR3 spans 15 residues. The germline V gene has CDR1 SNHLY and CDR2 FYNNEI. V gave up 6 bases and J gave up 1 base, with 15 bases separating them. Per the original data handling: How many nucleated cells were present was estimated from reference gene primer amplification. Data came from immunoSEQ multiplex PCR; TCRdb stores just in-frame clones and leaves some out. That table is the source of V, J and clone size, and D and trimming were worked out from the DNA. This table has around 160,000 clones, around 80% appearing once. This clonotype was obtained from a man in his sixties with active or convalescent COVID-19. The chain couples TRBV2 to TRBJ2-5, with a weak D call TRBD1 (6 bases). Sequencing input: peripheral blood. Here the CDR3 reads CASSVTGNLQETQYF. The CDR3 DNA reads as TGTGCCAGCAGCGTCACAGGGAATCTCCAAGAGACCCAGTACTTC.